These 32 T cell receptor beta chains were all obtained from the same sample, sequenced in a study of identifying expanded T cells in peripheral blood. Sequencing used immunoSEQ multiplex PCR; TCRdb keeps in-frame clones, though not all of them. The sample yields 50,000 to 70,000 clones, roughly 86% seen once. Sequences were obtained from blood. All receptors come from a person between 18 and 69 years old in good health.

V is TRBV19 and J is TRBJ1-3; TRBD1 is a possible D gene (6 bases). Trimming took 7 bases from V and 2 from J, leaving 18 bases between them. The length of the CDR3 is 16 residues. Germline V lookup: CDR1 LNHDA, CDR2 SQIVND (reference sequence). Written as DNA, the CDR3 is TGTGCCAGTACCAACCAGGGGAGGACGGCTGGAAACACCATATATTTT. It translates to CASTNQGRTAGNTIYF. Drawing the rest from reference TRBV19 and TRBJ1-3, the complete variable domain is DGGITQSPKYLFRKEGQNVTLSCEQNLNHDAMYWYRQDPGQGLRLIYYSQIVNDFQKGDIAEGYSVSREKKESFPLTVTSAQKNPTAFYLCASTNQGRTAGNTIYFGEGSWLTVV.

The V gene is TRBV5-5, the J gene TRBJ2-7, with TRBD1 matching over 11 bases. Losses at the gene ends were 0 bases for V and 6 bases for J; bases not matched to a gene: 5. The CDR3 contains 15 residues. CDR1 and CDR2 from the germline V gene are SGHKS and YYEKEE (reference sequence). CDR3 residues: CASSLVGQGAGEQYF. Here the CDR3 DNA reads TGTGCCAGCAGCTTGGTCGGACAGGGGGCTGGCGAGCAGTACTTC. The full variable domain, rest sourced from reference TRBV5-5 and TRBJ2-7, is DAGVTQSPTHLIKTRGQQVTLRCSPISGHKSVSWYQQVLGQGPQFIFQYYEKEERGRGNFPDRFSARQFPNYSSELNVNALLLGDSALYLCASSLVGQGAGEQYFGPGTRLTVT.

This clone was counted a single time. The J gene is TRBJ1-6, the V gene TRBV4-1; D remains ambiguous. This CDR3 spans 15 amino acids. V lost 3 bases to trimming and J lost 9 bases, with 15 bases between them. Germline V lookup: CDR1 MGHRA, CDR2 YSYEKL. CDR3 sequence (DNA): TGCGCCAGCAGCCAGGAAGGCGTCGAAAGTTCACCCCTCCACTTT. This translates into CASSQEGVESSPLHF.

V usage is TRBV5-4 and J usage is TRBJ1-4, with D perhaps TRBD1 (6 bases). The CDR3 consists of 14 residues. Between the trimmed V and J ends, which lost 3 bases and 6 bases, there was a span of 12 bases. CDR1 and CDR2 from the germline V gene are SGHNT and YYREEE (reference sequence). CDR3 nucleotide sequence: TGTGCCAGCAGCTGGGGGGGGGCCGATGAAAAACTGTTTTTT. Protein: CASSWGGADEKLFF.

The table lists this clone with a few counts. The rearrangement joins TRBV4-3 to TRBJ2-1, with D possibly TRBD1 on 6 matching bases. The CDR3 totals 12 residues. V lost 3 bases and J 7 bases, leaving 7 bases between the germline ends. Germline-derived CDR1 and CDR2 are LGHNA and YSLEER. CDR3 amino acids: CASSHRGNEQFF. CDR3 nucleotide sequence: TGCGCCAGCAGCCACAGGGGTAATGAGCAGTTCTTC.

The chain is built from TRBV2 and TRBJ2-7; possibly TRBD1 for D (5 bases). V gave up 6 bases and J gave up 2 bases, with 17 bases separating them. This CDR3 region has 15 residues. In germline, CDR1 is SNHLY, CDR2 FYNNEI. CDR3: CASREQMEQAYEQYF. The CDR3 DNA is TGTGCCAGCAGGGAACAGATGGAACAGGCCTACGAGCAGTACTTC.

CDR3 coding DNA: TGTGCCAGCAGCTTGGCTAGCGGGAGGCCCTACGAGCAGTACTTC. It yields the protein CASSLASGRPYEQYF. This chain connects TRBV5-4 to TRBJ2-7, with 11 bases fitting TRBD2. CDR3 size: 15 residues. CDR1 is SGHNT and CDR2 is YYREEE in the germline V gene (reference sequence). V lost 0 bases, J lost 2 bases, and 1 base stayed unmatched. Full variable domain (remainder filled in from reference TRBV5-4 and TRBJ2-7): ETGVTQSPTHLIKTRGQQVTLRCSSQSGHNTVSWYQQALGQGPQFIFQYYREEENGRGNFPPRFSGLQFPNYSSELNVNALELDDSALYLCASSLASGRPYEQYFGPGTRLTVT.

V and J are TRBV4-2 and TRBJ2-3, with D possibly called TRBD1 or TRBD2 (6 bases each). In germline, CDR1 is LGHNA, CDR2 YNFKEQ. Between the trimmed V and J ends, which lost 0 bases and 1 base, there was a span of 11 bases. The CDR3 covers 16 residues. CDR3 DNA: TGTGCCAGCAGCCAAGAACGGGGGCAGGGCACAGATACGCAGTATTTT. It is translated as CASSQERGQGTDTQYF.

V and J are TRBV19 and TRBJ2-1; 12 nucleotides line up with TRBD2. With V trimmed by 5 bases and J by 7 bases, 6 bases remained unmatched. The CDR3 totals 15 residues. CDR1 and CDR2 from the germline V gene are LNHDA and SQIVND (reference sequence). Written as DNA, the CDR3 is TGTGCCAGTAGTGTTGGACTAGCGGGGAATAATGAGCAGTTCTTC. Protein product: CASSVGLAGNNEQFF.

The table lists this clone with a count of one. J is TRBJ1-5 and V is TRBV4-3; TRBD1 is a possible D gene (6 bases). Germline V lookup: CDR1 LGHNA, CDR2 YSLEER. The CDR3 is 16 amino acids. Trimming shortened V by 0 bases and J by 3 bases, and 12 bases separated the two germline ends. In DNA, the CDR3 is TGCGCCAGCAGCCAAGATCCCGGGACACCCAATCAGCCCCAGCATTTT. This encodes CASSQDPGTPNQPQHF.

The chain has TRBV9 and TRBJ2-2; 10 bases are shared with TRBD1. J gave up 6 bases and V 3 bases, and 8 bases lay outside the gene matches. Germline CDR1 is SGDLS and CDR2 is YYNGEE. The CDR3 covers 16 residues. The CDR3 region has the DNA TGTGCCAGCAGCGCTAGGGGGACAGGGGCGTCCGGGGAGCTGTTTTTT. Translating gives CASSARGTGASGELFF.

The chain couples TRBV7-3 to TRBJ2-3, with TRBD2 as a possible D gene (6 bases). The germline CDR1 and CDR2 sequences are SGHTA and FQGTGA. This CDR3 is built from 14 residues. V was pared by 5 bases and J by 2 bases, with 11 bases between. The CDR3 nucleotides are TGTGCCAGCAGCGCGGGACTTATCACAGATACGCAGTATTTT. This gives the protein CASSAGLITDTQYF.

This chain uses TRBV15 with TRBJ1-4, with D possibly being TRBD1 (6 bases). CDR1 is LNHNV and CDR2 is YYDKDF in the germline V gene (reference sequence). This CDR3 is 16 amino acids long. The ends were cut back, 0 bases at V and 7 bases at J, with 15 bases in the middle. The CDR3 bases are TGTGCCACCAGCAGAGATTCATGGGACAACCTTGAAAAACTGTTTTTT. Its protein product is CATSRDSWDNLEKLFF. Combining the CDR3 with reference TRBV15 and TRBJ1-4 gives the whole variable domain DAMVIQNPRYQVTQFGKPVTLSCSQTLNHNVMYWYQQKSSQAPKLLFHYYDKDFNNEADTPDNFQSRRPNTSFCFLDIRSPGLGDTAMYLCATSRDSWDNLEKLFFGSGTQLSVL.

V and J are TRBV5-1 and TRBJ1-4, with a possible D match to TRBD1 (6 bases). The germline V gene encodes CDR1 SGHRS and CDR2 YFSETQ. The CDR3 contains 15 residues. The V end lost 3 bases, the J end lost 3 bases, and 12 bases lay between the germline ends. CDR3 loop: CASSSPQGSNEKLFF. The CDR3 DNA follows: TGCGCCAGCAGCTCACCACAGGGCTCTAATGAAAAACTGTTTTTT.

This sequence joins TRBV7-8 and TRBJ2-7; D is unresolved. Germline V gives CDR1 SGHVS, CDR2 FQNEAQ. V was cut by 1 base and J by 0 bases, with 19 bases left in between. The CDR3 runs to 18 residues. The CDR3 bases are TGTGCCAGCAGCTTAGGCTTGTCGAATCATTGGGGCTCCTACGAGCAGTACTTC. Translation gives CASSLGLSNHWGSYEQYF.

Here the CDR3 reads CASSPVGRDEKLFF. The CDR3 DNA reads as TGTGCCAGCAGTCCGGTGGGACGGGATGAAAAACTGTTTTTT. The chain has TRBV28 and TRBJ1-4, with a tentative D call TRBD1 (5 bases). V lost 5 bases and J lost 6, with 13 bases in between. The CDR3 is made up of 14 amino acids. Germline loops: CDR1 MDHEN, CDR2 SYDVKM.

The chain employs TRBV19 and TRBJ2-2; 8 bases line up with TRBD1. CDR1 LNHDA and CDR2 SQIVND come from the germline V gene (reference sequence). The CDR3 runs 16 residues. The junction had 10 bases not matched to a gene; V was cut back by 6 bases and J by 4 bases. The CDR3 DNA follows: TGTGCCAGTAGAAATAGGGACAGGACCACCACCGGGGAGCTGTTTTTT. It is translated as CASRNRDRTTTGELFF.

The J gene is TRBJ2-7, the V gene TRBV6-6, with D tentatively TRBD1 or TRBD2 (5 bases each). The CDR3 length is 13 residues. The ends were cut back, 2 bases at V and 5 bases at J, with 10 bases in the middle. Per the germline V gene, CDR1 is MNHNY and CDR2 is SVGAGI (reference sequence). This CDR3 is CASSYVGAHEQYF. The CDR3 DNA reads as TGTGCCAGCAGTTACGTCGGGGCCCACGAGCAGTACTTC.

In nucleotides, the CDR3 is TGTGCCAGCAGCCCACTTGGGACCGGTCTATACGAGCAGTACTTC. The encoded protein is CASSPLGTGLYEQYF. J is TRBJ2-7 and V is TRBV9; D tentatively reads TRBD1 or TRBD2 (5 bases each). This CDR3 is 15 amino acids long. The germline V and J ends were trimmed by 4 bases and 4 bases, with 18 bases remaining between them. In germline, CDR1 is SGDLS, CDR2 YYNGEE.

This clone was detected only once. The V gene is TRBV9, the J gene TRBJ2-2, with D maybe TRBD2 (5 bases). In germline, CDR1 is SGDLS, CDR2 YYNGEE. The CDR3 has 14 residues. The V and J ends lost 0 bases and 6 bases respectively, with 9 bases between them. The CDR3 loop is CASSVELAPGELFF. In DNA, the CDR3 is TGTGCCAGCAGCGTAGAGCTAGCCCCCGGGGAGCTGTTTTTT.

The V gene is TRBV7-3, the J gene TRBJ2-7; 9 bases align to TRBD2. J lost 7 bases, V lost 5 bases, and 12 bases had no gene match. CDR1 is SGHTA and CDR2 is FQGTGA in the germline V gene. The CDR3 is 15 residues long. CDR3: CASSPIAGDSGEQYF. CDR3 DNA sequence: TGTGCCAGCAGCCCCATAGCGGGGGACTCGGGGGAGCAGTACTTC.

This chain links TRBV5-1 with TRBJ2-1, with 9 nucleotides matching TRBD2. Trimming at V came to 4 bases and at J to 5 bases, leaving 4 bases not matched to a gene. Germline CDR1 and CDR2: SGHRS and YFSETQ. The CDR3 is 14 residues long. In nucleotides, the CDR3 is TGCGCCAGCAGCACGGGACTAGCCAACAATGAGCAGTTCTTC. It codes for CASSTGLANNEQFF.

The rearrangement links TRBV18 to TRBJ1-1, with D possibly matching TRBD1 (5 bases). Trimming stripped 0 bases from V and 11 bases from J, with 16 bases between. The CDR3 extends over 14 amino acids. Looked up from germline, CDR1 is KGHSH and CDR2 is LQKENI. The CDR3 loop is CASSPPGGANPAFF. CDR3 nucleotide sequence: TGTGCCAGCTCACCACCGGGTGGGGCGAACCCGGCTTTCTTT.

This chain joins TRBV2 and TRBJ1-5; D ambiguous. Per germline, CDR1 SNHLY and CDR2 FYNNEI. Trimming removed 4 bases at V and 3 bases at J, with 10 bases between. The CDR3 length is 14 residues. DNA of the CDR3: TGTGCCAGCAGTGGCCGTACATACAATCAGCCCCAGCATTTT. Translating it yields CASSGRTYNQPQHF.

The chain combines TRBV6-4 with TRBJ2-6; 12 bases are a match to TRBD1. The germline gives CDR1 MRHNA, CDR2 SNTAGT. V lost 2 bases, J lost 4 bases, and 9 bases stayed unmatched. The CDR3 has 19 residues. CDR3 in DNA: TGTGCCAGCAGTGACACAGGTGGGACAGGGGGCTCAGGGGCCAACGTCCTGACTTTC. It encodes CASSDTGGTGGSGANVLTF.

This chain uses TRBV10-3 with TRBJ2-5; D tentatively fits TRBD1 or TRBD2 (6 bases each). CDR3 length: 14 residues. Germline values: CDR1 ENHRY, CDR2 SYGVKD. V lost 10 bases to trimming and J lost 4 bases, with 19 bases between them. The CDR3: CATLRGVGGETQYF. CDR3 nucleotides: TGTGCCACCTTGAGGGGGGTAGGAGGAGAGACCCAGTACTTC.

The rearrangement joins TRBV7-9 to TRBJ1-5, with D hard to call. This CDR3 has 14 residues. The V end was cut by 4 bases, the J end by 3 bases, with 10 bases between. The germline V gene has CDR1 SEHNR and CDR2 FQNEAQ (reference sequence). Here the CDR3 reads CASSSVTINQPQHF. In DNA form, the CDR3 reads TGTGCCAGCAGCTCAGTCACCATCAATCAGCCCCAGCATTTT.

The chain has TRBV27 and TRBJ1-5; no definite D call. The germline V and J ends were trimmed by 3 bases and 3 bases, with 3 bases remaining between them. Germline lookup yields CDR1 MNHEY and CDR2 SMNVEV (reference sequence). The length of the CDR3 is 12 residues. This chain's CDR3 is CASSFSNQPQHF. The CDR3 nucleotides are TGTGCCAGCAGTTTTTCCAATCAGCCCCAGCATTTT.

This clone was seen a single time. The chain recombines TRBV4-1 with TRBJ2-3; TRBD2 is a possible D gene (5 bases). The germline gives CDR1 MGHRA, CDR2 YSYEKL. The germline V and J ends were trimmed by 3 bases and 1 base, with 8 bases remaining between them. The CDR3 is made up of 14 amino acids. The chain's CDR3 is CASSQRAGTDTQYF. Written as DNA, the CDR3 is TGCGCCAGCAGCCAGAGGGCCGGCACAGATACGCAGTATTTT.

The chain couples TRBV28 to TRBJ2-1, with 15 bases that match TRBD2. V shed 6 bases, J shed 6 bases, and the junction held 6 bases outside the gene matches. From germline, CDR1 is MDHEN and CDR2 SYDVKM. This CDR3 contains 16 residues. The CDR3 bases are TGTGCCAGCAGACTCAGGACTAGCGGGAGGGGCAATGAGCAGTTCTTC. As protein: CASRLRTSGRGNEQFF.

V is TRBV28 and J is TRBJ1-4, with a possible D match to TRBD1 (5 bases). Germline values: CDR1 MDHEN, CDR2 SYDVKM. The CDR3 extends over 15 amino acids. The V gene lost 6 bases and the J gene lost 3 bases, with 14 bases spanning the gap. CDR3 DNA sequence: TGTGCCAGCAGAGATTTGAGGGGTTCTAATGAAAAACTGTTTTTT. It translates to CASRDLRGSNEKLFF.

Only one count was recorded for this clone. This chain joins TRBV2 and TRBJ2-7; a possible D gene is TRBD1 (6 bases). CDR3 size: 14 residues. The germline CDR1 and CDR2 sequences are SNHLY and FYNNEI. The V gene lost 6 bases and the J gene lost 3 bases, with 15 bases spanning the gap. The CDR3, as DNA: TGTGCCAGCAGGAGGGGGACAACCTTCTACGAGCAGTACTTC. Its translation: CASRRGTTFYEQYF.